This TCR beta chain was obtained from a study of T cells in Graves' hyperthyroidism and ophthalmopathy. Study as a whole: Pretreatment peripheral blood was obtained at initial diagnosis. General study results and limits: Blood held most thyroid clonotypes expanded above 0.001 frequency.

CDR1 is SNHLY and CDR2 is FYNNEI in the germline V gene. This CDR3 has 14 amino acids. V was shortened by 2 bases and J by 3 bases, with 10 bases between the two germline ends. TCR beta CDR3 region amplification was performed from RNA transcripts. The HTBI primer set served for first-round RT-PCR of the TCR CDR3. Via MiXCR, TCRdb re-called the multiplex PCR reads, giving one row per CDR3 protein. The sample includes about 400,000 distinct CDR3 sequences, over 12% of them seen just once. This clonotype came up many times. Its antigen remains unknown. The material sequenced was blood. The chain is built from TRBV2 and TRBJ1-2, with TRBD1 as a possible D gene (6 bases). This receptor was taken from a woman aged 60-75 years with Graves' ophthalmopathy. The DNA of the CDR3 is TGTGCCAGCAGTGAATACGGGGGGCACTATGGCTACACCTTC. Translated: CASSEYGGHYGYTF.